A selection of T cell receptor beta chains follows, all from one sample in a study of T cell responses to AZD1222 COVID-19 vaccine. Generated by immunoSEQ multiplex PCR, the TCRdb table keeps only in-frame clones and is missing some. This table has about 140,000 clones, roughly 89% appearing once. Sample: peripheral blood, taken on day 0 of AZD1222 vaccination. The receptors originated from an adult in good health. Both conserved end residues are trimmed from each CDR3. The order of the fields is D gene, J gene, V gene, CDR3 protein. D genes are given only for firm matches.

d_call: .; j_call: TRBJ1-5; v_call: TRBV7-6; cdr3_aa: ASSLLPGHSNQPQH
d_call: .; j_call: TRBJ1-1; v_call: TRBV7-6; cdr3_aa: ASSLELGRVAEAF
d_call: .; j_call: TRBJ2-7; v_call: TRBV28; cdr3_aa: ASSLTHEQY
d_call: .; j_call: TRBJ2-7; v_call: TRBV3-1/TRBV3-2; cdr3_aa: ASSRAQNYEQY
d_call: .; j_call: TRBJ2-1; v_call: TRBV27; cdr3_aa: ASSLSRPYNEQF
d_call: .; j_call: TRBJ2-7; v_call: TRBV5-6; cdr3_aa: ASSLGYELGSYEQY
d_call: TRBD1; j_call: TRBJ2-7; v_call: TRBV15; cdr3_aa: ATSRDHQGAYEQY
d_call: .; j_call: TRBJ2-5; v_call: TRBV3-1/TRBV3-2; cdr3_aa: ASSQEEETQY
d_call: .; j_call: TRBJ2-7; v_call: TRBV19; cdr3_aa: ASSISGFSYEQY
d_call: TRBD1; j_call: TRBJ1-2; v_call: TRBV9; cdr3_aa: ASSAGQGSSYT
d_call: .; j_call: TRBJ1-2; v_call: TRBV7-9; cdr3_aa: ASSLDREKGGYT
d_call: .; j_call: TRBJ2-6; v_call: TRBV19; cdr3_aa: ASSSRGSGANVLT
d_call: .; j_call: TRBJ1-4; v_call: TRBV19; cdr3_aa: ASSMRREFFEKLF
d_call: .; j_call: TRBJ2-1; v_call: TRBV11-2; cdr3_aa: ASSLDVGGSGYEQF
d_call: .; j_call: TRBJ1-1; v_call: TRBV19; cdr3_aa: ASAVNTEAF
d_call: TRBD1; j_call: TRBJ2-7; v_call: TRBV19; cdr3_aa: ASSFDRGGEQY
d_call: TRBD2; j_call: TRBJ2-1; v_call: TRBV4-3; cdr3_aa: ASSQGPTSGRADEQF
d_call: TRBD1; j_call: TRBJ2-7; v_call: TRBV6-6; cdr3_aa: ASSYSIGTGLYEQY
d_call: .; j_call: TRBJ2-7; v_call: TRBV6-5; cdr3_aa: ASRPRPDYIYEQY
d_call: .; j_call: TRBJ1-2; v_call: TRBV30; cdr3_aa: AWSRSGYGYT
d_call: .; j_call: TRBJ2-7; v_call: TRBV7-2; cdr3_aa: ASSPNTYEQY
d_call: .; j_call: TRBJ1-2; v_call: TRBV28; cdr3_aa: ASSLSSPGKLNYGYT
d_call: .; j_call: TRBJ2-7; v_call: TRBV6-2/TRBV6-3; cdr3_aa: ASSYTFYEQY
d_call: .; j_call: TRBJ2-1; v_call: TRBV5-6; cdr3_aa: ASSLFQDSPYNEQF
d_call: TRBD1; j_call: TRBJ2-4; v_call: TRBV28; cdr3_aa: ASSLRGPRANIQY
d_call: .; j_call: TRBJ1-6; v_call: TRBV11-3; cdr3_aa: ASSLESTNSPLH
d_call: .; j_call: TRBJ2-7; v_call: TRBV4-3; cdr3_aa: ASSQDRGGPGEQY
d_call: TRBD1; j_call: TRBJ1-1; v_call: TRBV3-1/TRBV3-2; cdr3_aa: ASSLDRVYPI
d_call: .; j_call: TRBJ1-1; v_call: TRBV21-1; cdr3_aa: ASSKAPRGQGETEAF
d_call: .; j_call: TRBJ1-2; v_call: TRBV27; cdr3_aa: ASSLGRNPDGYT
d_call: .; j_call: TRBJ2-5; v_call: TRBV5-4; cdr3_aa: ASSFSMTQY
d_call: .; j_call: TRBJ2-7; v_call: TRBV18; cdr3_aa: ASSGQAEQY
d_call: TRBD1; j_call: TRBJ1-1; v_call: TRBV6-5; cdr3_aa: ASRLETGGTEAF
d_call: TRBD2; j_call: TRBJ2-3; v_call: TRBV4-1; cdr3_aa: ASSLGLAGVLSADTQY
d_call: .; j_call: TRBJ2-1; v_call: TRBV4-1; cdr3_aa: ASSQDSAPRNNEQF
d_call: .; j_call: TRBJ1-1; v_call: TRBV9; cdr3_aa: ASSPSSWTEAF
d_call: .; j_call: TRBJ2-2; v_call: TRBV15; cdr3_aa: ATGTGGELF
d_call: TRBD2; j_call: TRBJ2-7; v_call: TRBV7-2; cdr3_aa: ASSSPGLADYEQY
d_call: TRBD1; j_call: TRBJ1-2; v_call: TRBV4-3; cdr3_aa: ASSERQGHGYGYT
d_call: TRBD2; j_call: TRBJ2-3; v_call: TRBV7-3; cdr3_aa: ASSPGLAGGVNNVMNTQY
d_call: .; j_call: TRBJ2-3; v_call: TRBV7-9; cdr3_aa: ASSLGTDTQY
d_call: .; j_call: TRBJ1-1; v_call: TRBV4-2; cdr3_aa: ASSPRLGEGTEAF
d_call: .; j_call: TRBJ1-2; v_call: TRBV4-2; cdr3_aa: ASSLNPQDGYT
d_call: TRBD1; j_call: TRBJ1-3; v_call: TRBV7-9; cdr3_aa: ASTRDSRNTIY
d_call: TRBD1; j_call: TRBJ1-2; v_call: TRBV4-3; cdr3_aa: ASSPHHGTAYGYT
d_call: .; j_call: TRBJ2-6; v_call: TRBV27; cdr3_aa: ASSSPFSAGANVLT
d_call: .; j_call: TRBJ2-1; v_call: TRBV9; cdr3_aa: ASSVVTSYNEQF
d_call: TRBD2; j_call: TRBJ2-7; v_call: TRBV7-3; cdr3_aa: ASSSSGRAREQY
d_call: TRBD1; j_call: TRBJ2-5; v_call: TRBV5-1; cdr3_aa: ASSRSGTEQETQY
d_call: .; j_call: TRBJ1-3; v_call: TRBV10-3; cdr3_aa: AIGAGNTIY
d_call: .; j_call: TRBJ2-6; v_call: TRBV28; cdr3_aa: ASTPGPSSGANVLT
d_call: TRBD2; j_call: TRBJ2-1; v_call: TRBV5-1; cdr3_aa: ASSGSSGGYNEQF
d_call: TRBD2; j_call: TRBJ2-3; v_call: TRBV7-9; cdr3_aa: ASSTLAGGFSDTQY
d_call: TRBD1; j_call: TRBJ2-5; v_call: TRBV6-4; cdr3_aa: ASSPGTGAQETQY
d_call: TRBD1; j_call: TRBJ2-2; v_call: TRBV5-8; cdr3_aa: ASSFRQGNTGELF
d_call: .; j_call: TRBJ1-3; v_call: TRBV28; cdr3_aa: ASSFGSSGNTIY
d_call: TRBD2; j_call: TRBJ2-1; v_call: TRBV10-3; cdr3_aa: AISEGVSGTSKGNEQF
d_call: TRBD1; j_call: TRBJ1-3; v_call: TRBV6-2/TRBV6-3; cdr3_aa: ASSATGTGNTIY
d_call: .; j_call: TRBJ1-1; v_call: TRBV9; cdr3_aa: ASSSRPGLEAF
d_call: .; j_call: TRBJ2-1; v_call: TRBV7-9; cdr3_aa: ASSHPLDNEQF